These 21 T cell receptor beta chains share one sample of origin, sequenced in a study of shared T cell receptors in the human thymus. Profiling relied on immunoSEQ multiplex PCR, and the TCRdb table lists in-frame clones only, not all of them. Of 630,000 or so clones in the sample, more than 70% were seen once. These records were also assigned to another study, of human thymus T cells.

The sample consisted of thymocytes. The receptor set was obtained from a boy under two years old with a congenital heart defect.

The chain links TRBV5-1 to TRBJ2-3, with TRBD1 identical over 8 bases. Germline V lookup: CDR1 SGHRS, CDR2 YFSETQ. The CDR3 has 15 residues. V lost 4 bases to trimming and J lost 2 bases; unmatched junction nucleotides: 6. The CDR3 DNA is TGCGCCAGCAGCAGTCAGACAGGGGCCACAGATACGCAGTATTTT. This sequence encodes CASSSQTGATDTQYF.

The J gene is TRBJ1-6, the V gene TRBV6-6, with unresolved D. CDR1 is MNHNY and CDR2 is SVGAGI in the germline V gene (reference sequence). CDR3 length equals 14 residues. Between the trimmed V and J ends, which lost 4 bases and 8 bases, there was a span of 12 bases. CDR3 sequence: CASSSWQDDSPLHF. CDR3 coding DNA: TGTGCCAGCAGTTCTTGGCAGGATGATTCACCCCTCCACTTT.

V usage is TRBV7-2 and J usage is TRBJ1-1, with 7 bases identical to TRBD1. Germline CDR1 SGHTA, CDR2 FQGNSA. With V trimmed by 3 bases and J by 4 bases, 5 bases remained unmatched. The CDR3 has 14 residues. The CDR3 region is CASSFWGQSTEAFF. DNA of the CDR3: TGTGCCAGCAGCTTCTGGGGACAGTCCACTGAAGCTTTCTTT.

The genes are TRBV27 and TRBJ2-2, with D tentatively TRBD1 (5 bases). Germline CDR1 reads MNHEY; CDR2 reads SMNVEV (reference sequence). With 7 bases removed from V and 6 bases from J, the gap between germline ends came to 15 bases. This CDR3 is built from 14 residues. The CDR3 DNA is TGTGCCAGCAATGGGGCAGGGAAGGCCGGGGAGCTGTTTTTT. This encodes CASNGAGKAGELFF.

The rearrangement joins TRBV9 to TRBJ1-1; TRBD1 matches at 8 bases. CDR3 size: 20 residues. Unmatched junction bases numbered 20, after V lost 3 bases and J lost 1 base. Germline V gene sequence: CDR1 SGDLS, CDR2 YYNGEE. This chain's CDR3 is CASSGSPGTGSIRANTEAFF. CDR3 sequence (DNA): TGTGCCAGCAGCGGATCTCCCGGGACAGGCAGTATTAGGGCGAACACTGAAGCTTTCTTT. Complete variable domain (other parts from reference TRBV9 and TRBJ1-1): DSGVTQTPKHLITATGQRVTLRCSPRSGDLSVYWYQQSLDQGLQFLIQYYNGEERAKGNILERFSAQQFPDLHSELNLSSLELGDSALYFCASSGSPGTGSIRANTEAFFGQGTRLTVV.

Here the CDR3 reads CATSRDRRGQPQHF. For the CDR3, the DNA is TGTGCCACCAGCAGAGATCGTCGCGGGCAGCCCCAGCATTTT. The V call is TRBV15, the J call TRBJ1-5; D unclear. Trimming stripped 0 bases from V and 7 bases from J, with 10 bases between. Germline values: CDR1 LNHNV, CDR2 YYDKDF (reference sequence). There are 14 residues in the CDR3.

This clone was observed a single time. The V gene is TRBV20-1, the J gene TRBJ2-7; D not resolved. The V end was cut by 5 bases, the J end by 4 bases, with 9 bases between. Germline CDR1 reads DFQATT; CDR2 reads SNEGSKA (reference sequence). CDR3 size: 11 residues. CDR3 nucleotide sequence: TGCAGTGCTCCGACAAATTACGAGCAGTACTTC. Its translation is CSAPTNYEQYF.

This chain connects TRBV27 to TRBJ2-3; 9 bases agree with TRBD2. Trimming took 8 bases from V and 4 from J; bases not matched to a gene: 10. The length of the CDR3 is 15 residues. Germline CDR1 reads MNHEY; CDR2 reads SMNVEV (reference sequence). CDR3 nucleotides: TGTGCCAGCTATATGACTAGCGGAACCCCAGATACGCAGTATTTT. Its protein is CASYMTSGTPDTQYF.

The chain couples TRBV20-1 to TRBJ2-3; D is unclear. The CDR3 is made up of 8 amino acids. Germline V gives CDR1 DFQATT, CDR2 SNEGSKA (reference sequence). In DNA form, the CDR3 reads TGCTACACAGATACGCAGTATTTT. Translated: CYTDTQYF.

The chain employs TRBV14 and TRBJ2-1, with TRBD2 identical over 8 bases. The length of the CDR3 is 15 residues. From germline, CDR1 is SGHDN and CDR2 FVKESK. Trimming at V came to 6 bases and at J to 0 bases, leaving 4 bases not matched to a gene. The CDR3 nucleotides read TGTGCCAGCAGAGCGCGGGGGGACTCCTACAATGAGCAGTTCTTC. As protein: CASRARGDSYNEQFF. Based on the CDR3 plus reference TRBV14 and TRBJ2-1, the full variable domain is EAGVTQFPSHSVIEKGQTVTLRCDPISGHDNLYWYRRVMGKEIKFLLHFVKESKQDESGMPNNRFLAERTGGTYSTLKVQPAELEDSGVYFCASRARGDSYNEQFFGPGTRLTVL.

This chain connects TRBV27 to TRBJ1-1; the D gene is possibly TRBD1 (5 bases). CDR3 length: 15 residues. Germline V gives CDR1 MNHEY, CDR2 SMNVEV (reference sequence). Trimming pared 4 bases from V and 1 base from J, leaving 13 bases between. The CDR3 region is CASSSFVGGNTEAFF. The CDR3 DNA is TGTGCCAGCAGTTCCTTTGTGGGGGGGAACACTGAAGCTTTCTTT.

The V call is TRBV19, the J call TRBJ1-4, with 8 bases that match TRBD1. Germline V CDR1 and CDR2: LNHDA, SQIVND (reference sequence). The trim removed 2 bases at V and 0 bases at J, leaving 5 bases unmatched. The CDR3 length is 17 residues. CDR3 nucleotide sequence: TGTGCCAGTAGTATACAACAGGGGGGTGCAACTAATGAAAAACTGTTTTTT. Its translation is CASSIQQGGATNEKLFF.

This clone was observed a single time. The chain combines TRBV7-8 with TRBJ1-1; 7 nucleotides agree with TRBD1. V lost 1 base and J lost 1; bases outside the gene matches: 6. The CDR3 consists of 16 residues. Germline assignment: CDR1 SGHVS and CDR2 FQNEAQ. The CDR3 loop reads CASSLETGQTNTEAFF. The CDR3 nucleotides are TGTGCCAGCAGCTTAGAAACGGGACAGACGAACACTGAAGCTTTCTTT.

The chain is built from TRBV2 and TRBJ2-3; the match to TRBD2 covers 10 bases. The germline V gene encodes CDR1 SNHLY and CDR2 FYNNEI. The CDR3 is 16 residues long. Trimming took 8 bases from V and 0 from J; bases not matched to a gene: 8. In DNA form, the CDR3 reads TGTGCCAGCTTGGAGCGGGGGGGCTTCAGCACAGATACGCAGTATTTT. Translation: CASLERGGFSTDTQYF.

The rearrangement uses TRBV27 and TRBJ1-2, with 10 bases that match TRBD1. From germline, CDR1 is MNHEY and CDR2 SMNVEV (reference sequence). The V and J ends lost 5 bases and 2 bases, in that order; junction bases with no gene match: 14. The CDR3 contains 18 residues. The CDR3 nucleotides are TGTGCCAGCAGTCCGATTCCGGGACAGGGGAAGGGGAACTATGGCTACACCTTC. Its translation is CASSPIPGQGKGNYGYTF.

CDR3: CASSPSGGHSYEQYF. In DNA, the CDR3 is TGCGCCAGCAGCCCTAGCGGGGGCCACTCCTACGAGCAGTACTTC. V usage is TRBV5-1 and J usage is TRBJ2-7; 10 bases match TRBD2. V was pared by 4 bases and J by 0 bases, with 4 bases of the junction left unmatched. Germline CDR1 and CDR2: SGHRS and YFSETQ. The CDR3 totals 15 residues.

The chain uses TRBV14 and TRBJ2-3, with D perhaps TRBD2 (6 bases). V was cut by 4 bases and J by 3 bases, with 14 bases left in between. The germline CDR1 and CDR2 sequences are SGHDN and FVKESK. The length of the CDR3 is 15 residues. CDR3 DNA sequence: TGTGCCAGCAGCCTATCGGCGGGAAGGACAGATACGCAGTATTTT. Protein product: CASSLSAGRTDTQYF.

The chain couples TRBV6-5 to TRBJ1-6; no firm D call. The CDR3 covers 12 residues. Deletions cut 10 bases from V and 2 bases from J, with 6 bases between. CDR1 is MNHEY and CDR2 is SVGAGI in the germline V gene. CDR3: CATMAYNSPLHF. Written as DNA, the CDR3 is TGTGCCACTATGGCCTATAATTCACCCCTCCACTTT.

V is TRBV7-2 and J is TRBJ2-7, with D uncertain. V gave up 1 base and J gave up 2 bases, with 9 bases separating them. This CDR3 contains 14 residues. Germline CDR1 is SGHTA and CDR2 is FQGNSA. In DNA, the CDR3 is TGTGCCAGCAGCTTAGTTTCGCGTCCCTACGAGCAGTACTTC. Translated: CASSLVSRPYEQYF.

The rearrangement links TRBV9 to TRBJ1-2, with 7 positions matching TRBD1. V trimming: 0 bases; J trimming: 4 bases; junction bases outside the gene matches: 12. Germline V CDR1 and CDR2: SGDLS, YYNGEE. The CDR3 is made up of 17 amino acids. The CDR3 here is CASSVGFGTEDPYGYTF. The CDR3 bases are TGTGCCAGCAGCGTAGGCTTCGGGACAGAAGATCCCTATGGCTACACCTTC.

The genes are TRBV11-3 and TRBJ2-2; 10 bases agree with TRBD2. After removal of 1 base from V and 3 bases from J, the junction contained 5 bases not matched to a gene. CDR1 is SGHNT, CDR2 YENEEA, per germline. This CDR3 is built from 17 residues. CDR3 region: CASSLVLAGVYTGELFF. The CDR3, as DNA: TGTGCCAGCAGCTTAGTCCTAGCGGGAGTGTACACCGGGGAGCTGTTTTTT.